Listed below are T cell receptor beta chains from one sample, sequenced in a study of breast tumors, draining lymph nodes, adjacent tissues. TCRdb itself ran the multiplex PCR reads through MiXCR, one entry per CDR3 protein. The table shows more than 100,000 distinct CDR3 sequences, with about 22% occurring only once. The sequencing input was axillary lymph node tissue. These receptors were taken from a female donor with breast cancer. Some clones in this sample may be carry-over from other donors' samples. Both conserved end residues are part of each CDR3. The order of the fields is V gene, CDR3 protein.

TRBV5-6,CASSLRGTSGSVHYF
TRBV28,CASSPLANQETQYF
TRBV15,CATSRETGEETQYF
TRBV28,CASNDRSKRDFSYEQYF
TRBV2,CASSAGLYNEQFF
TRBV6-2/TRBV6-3,CASSWRSTQGTSYEQYF
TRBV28,CASSLSGGRRINNEQFF
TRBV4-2,CASSQVLAGGPGEQFF
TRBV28,CASRRTSGRGDTQYF
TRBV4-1,CASSSQGSSQSAQFF
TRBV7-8,CASSLGVRRDNEQFF
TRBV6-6,CASSYSTSGTDTQYF
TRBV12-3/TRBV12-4,CASSLYRSLRTGGRNEQYF
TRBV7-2,CASSFTGGRQDTQYF
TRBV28,CASSLRSVGEQYF
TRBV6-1,CASSVDSPYEQYF
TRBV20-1,CSARDSGAITDTQYF
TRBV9,CASSVADQETQYF
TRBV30,CAWSGLAGGYEQFF
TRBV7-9,CASSWPSQGATGANVLTF
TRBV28,CASSPGGEMTDTQYF
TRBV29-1,CSAGLTSGNTIYF
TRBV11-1,CASSSNRGAGGTQYF
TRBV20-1,CSARDLGEKLFF
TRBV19,CASSLDRGRQPQHF
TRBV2,CASNERNEQFF
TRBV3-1,CASSQDHRQGGEQYF
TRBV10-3,CAISEPGTGKNYGYTF
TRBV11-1,CASSHNLGTEAFF
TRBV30,CAWSAGTTGELFF
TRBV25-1,CASNGQGRLFF
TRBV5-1,CASSTRTSGSIGAGELFF
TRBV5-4,CASGFSGSYNEQFF
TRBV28,CASSLSTDTQYF
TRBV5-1,CASSWGRYTGELFF
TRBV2,CASSGGLAETQYF
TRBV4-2,CASSQNTGGVGETQYF
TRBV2,CASSPRGGITGELFF
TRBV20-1,CSATPTGQNEKLFF
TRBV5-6,CASSFAGGYEQYF
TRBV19,CASSILAGRGTGELFF
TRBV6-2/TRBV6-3,CASSYVETQYF
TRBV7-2,CASSQKRGGGANF
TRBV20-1,CSASLGLAGGTDTQYF
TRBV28,CASSFLRESKETQYF
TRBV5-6,CASSLTGYGYTF
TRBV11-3,CASSLVLAGSYEQYF
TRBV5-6,CASSLAVGIHEQYF
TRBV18,CASSRTSGFTDAQYF
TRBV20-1,CSARGASGNADTQYF
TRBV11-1,CASSPRPFSYNEQFF
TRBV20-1,CSASGLFYNEQFF
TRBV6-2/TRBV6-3,CASSPRIQTSEQYF
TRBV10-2,CASSSFSSGEETQYF
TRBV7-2,CASSLEAGRVNAEAFF
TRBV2,CASSDSRGLYGYTF
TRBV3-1,CASSIRGRGNEQFF